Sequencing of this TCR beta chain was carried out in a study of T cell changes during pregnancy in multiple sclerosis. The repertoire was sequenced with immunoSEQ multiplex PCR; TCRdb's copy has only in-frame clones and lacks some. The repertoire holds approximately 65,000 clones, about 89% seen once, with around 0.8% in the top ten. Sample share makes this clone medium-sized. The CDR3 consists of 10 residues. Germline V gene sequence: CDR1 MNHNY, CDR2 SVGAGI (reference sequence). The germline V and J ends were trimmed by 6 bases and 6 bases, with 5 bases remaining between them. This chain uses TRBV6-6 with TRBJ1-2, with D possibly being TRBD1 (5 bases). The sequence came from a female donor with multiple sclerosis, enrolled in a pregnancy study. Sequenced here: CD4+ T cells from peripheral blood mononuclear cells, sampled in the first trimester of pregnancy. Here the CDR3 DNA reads TGTGCCAGCAGCAGGGATGGCTACACCTTC. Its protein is CASSRDGYTF.